This passage covers 25 T cell receptor beta chains from one sample sequenced in a study of CD8+CD57+ T cells in acquired aplastic anemia. TCR beta VDJ and CDR3 profiles were obtained from a genomic DNA template. TCRdb analysed the reads with MiXCR anew, one entry per CDR3 protein. This sample yields around 210,000 distinct CDR3 sequences, of which roughly two thirds are seen a single time; roughly 50% belongs to the top ten. All patients picked for sequencing had shown, by flow cytometry, an expansion of CD8+CD57+ cells. The specimen sequenced was sorted CD4+, CD8+, or CD8+CD57+ T cells (not recorded which) from PBMCs. The receptors were sampled from a human donor with aplastic anemia.

The chain couples TRBV15 to TRBJ1-5; D is possibly TRBD1 (6 bases). Per the germline V gene, CDR1 is LNHNV and CDR2 is YYDKDF (reference sequence). The CDR3 consists of 16 residues. V shed 5 bases and J shed 2 bases, with 16 bases lying between them. The CDR3 reads CATSGYREVGNQPQHF. CDR3 DNA: TGTGCCACCAGCGGGTACAGGGAGGTAGGCAATCAGCCCCAGCATTTT.

This clonotype was observed many times. The chain is built from TRBV12-3 or TRBV12-4 and TRBJ2-1; 10 nucleotides align to TRBD2. The CDR3 totals 16 residues. J gave up 1 base and V 4 bases, and 4 bases lay outside the gene matches. The CDR3 spells CASSSSGGASYNEQFF. CDR3 DNA: TGTGCCAGCAGTTCAAGCGGGGGGGCTTCCTACAATGAGCAGTTCTTC.

This clonotype occurred a few times. This chain connects TRBV10-3 to TRBJ2-1; TRBD2 matches 10 bases. CDR1 is ENHRY and CDR2 is SYGVKD in the germline V gene. The ends lost 10 bases at V and 3 bases at J; junction bases unmatched: 18. CDR3 length: 18 residues. The CDR3 bases are TGTGCCACACGGCAACTAGCGGGGAAACCTACCAACTACAATGAGCAGTTCTTC. As protein: CATRQLAGKPTNYNEQFF.

The chain carries TRBV20-1 and TRBJ2-7; D ambiguous. CDR3 size: 12 residues. The V end lost 3 bases, the J end lost 3 bases, and 9 bases lay between the germline ends. CDR1 and CDR2 (germline): DFQATT, SNEGSKA (reference sequence). The CDR3, as DNA: TGCAGTGCTAGCTTGCTAGACTACGAGCAGTACTTC. As protein: CSASLLDYEQYF.

The V gene is TRBV15, the J gene TRBJ2-7; TRBD1 matches 10 bases. The CDR3 is made up of 18 amino acids. V lost 2 bases, J lost 0 bases, and 10 bases stayed unmatched. Germline loops: CDR1 LNHNV, CDR2 YYDKDF (reference sequence). The CDR3 DNA sequence: TGTGCCACCAGCAGACCATTTCCGGGACAGGGGAGCTCCTACGAGCAGTACTTC. Its translation is CATSRPFPGQGSSYEQYF.

The chain uses TRBV7-3 and TRBJ2-1; 14 positions match TRBD2. There are 15 residues in the CDR3. Germline loops: CDR1 SGHTA, CDR2 FQGTGA. The V gene end was trimmed by 5 bases and the J gene end by 6 bases; junction bases not matched to a gene: 3. The CDR3 sequence: CASSLGTSGGNEQFF. In nucleotides, the CDR3 is TGTGCCAGCAGCCTCGGGACTAGCGGGGGCAATGAGCAGTTCTTC.

This clonotype was seen a handful of times. This rearrangement joins TRBV15 to TRBJ2-5, with unresolved D. The CDR3 length is 12 residues. Germline V gene data show CDR1 as LNHNV and CDR2 as YYDKDF (reference sequence). The V gene lost 1 base and the J gene lost 4 bases, with 4 bases spanning the gap. CDR3 sequence reads: CATSRVGETQYF. The CDR3 DNA follows: TGTGCCACCAGCAGAGTTGGAGAGACCCAGTACTTC.

A single count supports this clonotype. CDR3 in amino acids: CASSSGTRVGDEQFF. CDR3 in DNA: TGCGCCAGCAGTTCCGGGACTAGGGTGGGCGATGAGCAGTTCTTC. The chain employs TRBV10-1 and TRBJ2-1; TRBD2 aligns across 8 bases. The V and J ends lost 5 bases and 8 bases, in that order; junction bases with no gene match: 11. The CDR3 has 15 amino acids. Germline V gene lookup returns CDR1 WNHNN and CDR2 SYGVQD (reference sequence).

The chain uses TRBV2 and TRBJ2-1, with D perhaps TRBD2 (5 bases). Trimming removed 7 bases from V and 3 bases from J, with 16 bases in between. This CDR3 has 15 amino acids. CDR1 and CDR2 from the germline V gene are SNHLY and FYNNEI. The CDR3 nucleotides are TGTGCCAGCAAAACAGCGGATACAGACTACAATGAGCAGTTCTTC. It is translated as CASKTADTDYNEQFF.

V usage is TRBV7-6 and J usage is TRBJ1-3; a weak D match, TRBD1 (6 bases). Trimming removed 5 bases at V and 3 bases at J, with 14 bases between. The CDR3 has 15 residues. The germline V gene encodes CDR1 SGHVS and CDR2 FNYEAQ. The DNA for the CDR3 is TGTGCCAGCAGCCCTCAACAGGGAAGTGGAAACACCATATATTTT. Translation: CASSPQQGSGNTIYF.

V and J are TRBV9 and TRBJ1-1; D not certain. The CDR3 length is 14 residues. V lost 2 bases and J 7 bases, leaving 15 bases between the germline ends. Germline V gene lookup returns CDR1 SGDLS and CDR2 YYNGEE. DNA for the CDR3: TGTGCCAGCAGCGTCGCCCCCACCTTTGGTGAAGCTTTCTTT. Residues: CASSVAPTFGEAFF.

The chain has TRBV5-1 and TRBJ2-5; 9 nucleotides align to TRBD1. There are 15 residues in the CDR3. Germline CDR1 reads SGHRS; CDR2 reads YFSETQ. Trimming at V came to 3 bases and at J to 0 bases, leaving 3 bases not matched to a gene. CDR3 nucleotide sequence: TGCGCCAGCAGCTCCGGGACAGGGAACCAAGAGACCCAGTACTTC. It specifies CASSSGTGNQETQYF.

This clonotype was counted only a few times. The chain couples TRBV20-1 to TRBJ1-2, with a tentative D call TRBD1 (5 bases). CDR1 and CDR2 from the germline V gene are DFQATT and SNEGSKA (reference sequence). The CDR3 covers 14 residues. The germline V and J ends were trimmed by 2 bases and 4 bases, with 14 bases remaining between them. CDR3: CSARYVDRFYGYTF. As DNA, the CDR3 is TGCAGTGCTAGATATGTAGACAGATTCTATGGCTACACCTTC.

This clonotype has more than one count but fewer than ten. The gene calls are TRBV7-2 and TRBJ2-7; D is undetermined. V lost 1 base, J lost 5 bases, and 3 bases lay in between. The germline V gene encodes CDR1 SGHTA and CDR2 FQGNSA. The CDR3 is made up of 11 amino acids. The CDR3 loop reads CASSLVDEQYF. CDR3 in DNA: TGTGCCAGCAGCTTAGTCGACGAGCAGTACTTC. Looking up the rest from reference TRBV7-2 and TRBJ2-7 gives the full variable domain: GAGVSQSPSNKVTEKGKDVELRCDPISGHTALYWYRQSLGQGLEFLIYFQGNSAPDKSGLPSDRFSAERTGGSVSTLTIQRTQQEDSAVYLCASSLVDEQYFGPGTRLTVT.

The chain is built from TRBV2 and TRBJ1-4; tentatively, D is TRBD1 (5 bases). V lost 3 bases, J lost 5 bases, and 16 bases lay in between. Germline V gives CDR1 SNHLY, CDR2 FYNNEI. The CDR3 has 16 residues. This CDR3 reads CASSEGDFLSNEKLFF. DNA for the CDR3: TGTGCCAGCAGTGAGGGGGACTTCCTATCCAATGAAAAACTGTTTTTT.

J is TRBJ1-1 and V is TRBV12-3 or TRBV12-4, with D perhaps matching TRBD1 (5 bases). With 3 bases removed from V and 5 bases from J, the gap between germline ends came to 13 bases. The CDR3 consists of 14 residues. The chain's CDR3 is CASSFTGAETEAFF. In DNA form, the CDR3 reads TGTGCCAGCAGTTTTACTGGGGCAGAGACTGAAGCTTTCTTT.

The V call is TRBV10-3, the J call TRBJ2-7, with 10 bases fitting TRBD1. The V gene end was trimmed by 4 bases and the J gene end by 4 bases; junction bases not matched to a gene: 4. Germline CDR1 and CDR2: ENHRY and SYGVKD. This CDR3 spans 14 amino acids. CDR3 nucleotide sequence: TGTGCCATCAGTGTAAGGGACAGGGGTTACGAGCAGTACTTC. Encoded protein: CAISVRDRGYEQYF.

The chain is built from TRBV19 and TRBJ1-5, with 7 nucleotides matching TRBD1. Germline trimming cut 5 bases from V and 4 bases from J; bases unmatched to any gene: 5. This CDR3 is built from 14 residues. From germline, CDR1 is LNHDA and CDR2 SQIVND (reference sequence). The CDR3 DNA sequence: TGTGCCAGTAGTCATCAACAGGGGAATCAGCCCCAGCATTTT. Amino acid sequence: CASSHQQGNQPQHF.

The genes are TRBV29-1 and TRBJ2-1; 9 bases align to TRBD1. This CDR3 contains 12 residues. Germline CDR1 reads SQVTM; CDR2 reads ANQGSEA. Trimming cost V 2 bases and J 8 bases; bases outside gene matches: 1. This chain's CDR3 is CSVETGGDEQFF. In DNA form, the CDR3 reads TGCAGCGTTGAAACAGGGGGCGATGAGCAGTTCTTC.

This chain links TRBV20-1 with TRBJ1-2; D is unresolved. This CDR3 contains 13 residues. Trimming shortened V by 1 base and J by 1 base, and 7 bases separated the two germline ends. CDR1 and CDR2 from the germline V gene are DFQATT and SNEGSKA (reference sequence). CDR3 sequence: CSARGGDNYGYTF. The CDR3 region has the DNA TGCAGTGCTAGAGGCGGGGATAACTATGGCTACACCTTC.

The J gene is TRBJ1-2, the V gene TRBV28, with TRBD1 as a possible D gene (6 bases). V lost 5 bases and J lost 4, with 14 bases in between. CDR3 length: 14 residues. In germline, CDR1 is MDHEN, CDR2 SYDVKM. The CDR3 sequence is CASSQVRGIYGYTF. CDR3 nucleotides: TGTGCCAGCAGTCAAGTCAGGGGTATCTATGGCTACACCTTC.

This chain links TRBV7-2 with TRBJ2-3; no definite D call. The CDR3 sequence is 12 residues long. Germline V gene data show CDR1 as SGHTA and CDR2 as FQGNSA. V was pared by 0 bases and J by 8 bases, with 6 bases between. Here the CDR3 DNA reads TGTGCCAGCAGCTTAGCCTCCGGTACGCAGTATTTT. The encoded protein is CASSLASGTQYF.

This clonotype is a singleton in its sample. The chain couples TRBV10-3 to TRBJ1-2; D is possibly TRBD1 (5 bases). This CDR3 is 14 amino acids long. V was shortened by 7 bases and J by 3 bases, with 15 bases between the two germline ends. The V gene's germline CDR1 is ENHRY and CDR2 SYGVKD. CDR3 residues: CAIIPGDGYYGYTF. DNA for the CDR3: TGTGCCATCATACCGGGGGACGGATACTATGGCTACACCTTC.

To note about this clonotype: Germline and junction disagree at one end, which may indicate a read error. J is TRBJ2-3 and V is TRBV5-5; the match to TRBD2 covers 7 bases. The CDR3 covers 15 residues. Germline V CDR1 and CDR2: SGHKS, YYEKEE (reference sequence). CDR3 nucleotide sequence: TGCGCCAGCATCCCCGCCCTAGCGGCTACAGATACGCAGTATTTT. Residues: CASIPALAATDTQYF.

In nucleotides, the CDR3 is TGTGCCAGCAGCTTAACTCAACAGGGGGCGCGTGGGACTAATGAAAAACTGTTTTTT. Residues: CASSLTQQGARGTNEKLFF. The genes are TRBV11-2 and TRBJ1-4, with 9 bases aligning to TRBD1. J lost 2 bases, V lost 2 bases, and 12 bases had no gene match. This CDR3 spans 19 amino acids. CDR1 and CDR2 from the germline V gene are SGHAT and FQNNGV.